Following are 28 T cell receptor beta chains from one sample sequenced in a study of cytomegalovirus exposure and HLA in healthy donors. PCR amplification relied on 60 Vbeta primers (plus 13 Jbeta primers). TCRdb keeps only in-frame clones here, not all; method: immunoSEQ multiplex PCR. The data show around 180,000 clones, about four fifths seen once. Sample: PBMCs. These receptors were collected from a young woman in good health and CMV-seropositive.

This clone has a handful of counts. The rearrangement joins TRBV7-9 to TRBJ1-3, with D unclear. This CDR3 region has 12 residues. The V and J ends lost 2 bases and 11 bases respectively, with 10 bases between them. Germline-derived CDR1 and CDR2 are SEHNR and FQNEAQ (reference sequence). The DNA of the CDR3 is TGTGCCAGCAGCTTAACCCAGTACGCCATATATTTT. Translation gives CASSLTQYAIYF.

This clone has just one count. The V and J genes are TRBV6-5 and TRBJ1-5; D is unclear. Germline-derived CDR1 and CDR2 are MNHEY and SVGAGI. The CDR3 is 15 residues long. The V and J ends lost 5 bases and 0 bases respectively, with 11 bases between them. CDR3 residues: CASSRGAYSNQPQHF. DNA of the CDR3: TGTGCCAGCAGTAGAGGTGCCTATAGCAATCAGCCCCAGCATTTT.

V and J are TRBV18 and TRBJ1-2; D perhaps matches TRBD1 (6 bases). Looked up from germline, CDR1 is KGHSH and CDR2 is LQKENI. The CDR3 runs 15 residues. V was shortened by 3 bases and J by 7 bases, with 18 bases between the two germline ends. The chain's CDR3 is CASSPTGKQVGGYTF. The DNA for the CDR3 is TGTGCCAGCTCACCTACAGGGAAGCAAGTAGGTGGCTACACCTTC.

The chain employs TRBV6-5 and TRBJ2-6; D might be TRBD2 (5 bases). V shed 0 bases and J shed 2 bases, with 5 bases lying between them. The germline V gene has CDR1 MNHEY and CDR2 SVGAGI. The CDR3 consists of 15 residues. CDR3 bases: TGTGCCAGCAGTTACTCCGGGACTGGGGCCAACGTCCTGACTTTC. It yields the protein CASSYSGTGANVLTF.

This clone was picked up a small number of times. J is TRBJ1-1 and V is TRBV5-8, with 7 bases that match TRBD1. This CDR3 is built from 12 residues. Germline V gives CDR1 SGHTS, CDR2 YDEGEE. The V gene end was trimmed by 4 bases and the J gene end by 7 bases; junction bases not matched to a gene: 4. CDR3 nucleotide sequence: TGTGCCAGCAGCCGGGACAGCAATGAAGCTTTCTTT. The encoded protein is CASSRDSNEAFF.

The rearrangement uses TRBV6-5 and TRBJ2-2; 13 nucleotides match TRBD2. The germline V gene encodes CDR1 MNHEY and CDR2 SVGAGI. The CDR3 runs 13 residues. V trimming: 10 bases; J trimming: 8 bases; junction bases outside the gene matches: 4. The CDR3 loop reads CATRTSGSGELFF. CDR3 nucleotide sequence: TGTGCCACGAGGACTAGCGGGAGTGGGGAGCTGTTTTTT.

This rearrangement joins TRBV14 to TRBJ2-5, with TRBD1 matching 10 bases. The V and J ends lost 5 bases and 4 bases, in that order; junction bases with no gene match: 7. Germline V gives CDR1 SGHDN, CDR2 FVKESK. This CDR3 spans 15 amino acids. The CDR3 sequence is CASSYGTGVGETQYF. The CDR3, as DNA: TGTGCCAGCAGCTACGGGACAGGGGTCGGAGAGACCCAGTACTTC. The full variable domain, its missing parts supplied by reference TRBV14 and TRBJ2-5, is EAGVTQFPSHSVIEKGQTVTLRCDPISGHDNLYWYRRVMGKEIKFLLHFVKESKQDESGMPNNRFLAERTGGTYSTLKVQPAELEDSGVYFCASSYGTGVGETQYFGPGTRLLVL.

The chain links TRBV18 to TRBJ2-7; D is unresolved. V lost 1 base and J 5 bases, leaving 15 bases between the germline ends. The CDR3 loop spans 15 amino acids. Germline CDR1 reads KGHSH; CDR2 reads LQKENI. The CDR3 DNA follows: TGTGCCAGCTCACCACTCGCCCTAGGTTTCGACGAGCAGTACTTC. Translating gives CASSPLALGFDEQYF. Drawing the rest from reference TRBV18 and TRBJ2-7, the complete variable domain is NAGVMQNPRHLVRRRGQEARLRCSPMKGHSHVYWYRQLPEEGLKFMVYLQKENIIDESGMPKERFSAEFPKEGPSILRIQQVVRGDSAAYFCASSPLALGFDEQYFGPGTRLTVT.

The rearrangement uses TRBV19 and TRBJ2-1, with 8 nucleotides matching TRBD2. The CDR3 runs 16 residues. V gave up 6 bases and J gave up 3 bases; unmatched junction bases: 10. In germline, CDR1 is LNHDA, CDR2 SQIVND (reference sequence). The CDR3 spells CASSHGSGGRYNEQFF. CDR3 nucleotides: TGTGCCAGTAGCCACGGGAGCGGGGGTCGCTACAATGAGCAGTTCTTC. Based on the CDR3 plus reference TRBV19 and TRBJ2-1, the full variable domain is DGGITQSPKYLFRKEGQNVTLSCEQNLNHDAMYWYRQDPGQGLRLIYYSQIVNDFQKGDIAEGYSVSREKKESFPLTVTSAQKNPTAFYLCASSHGSGGRYNEQFFGPGTRLTVL.

This clone was recorded at least ten times. The chain links TRBV27 to TRBJ2-7; 7 nucleotides agree with TRBD2. CDR1 MNHEY and CDR2 SMNVEV come from the germline V gene (reference sequence). The V and J ends lost 3 bases and 4 bases, in that order; junction bases with no gene match: 6. CDR3 size: 14 residues. The CDR3 reads CASSLDGRRYEQYF. In nucleotides, the CDR3 is TGTGCCAGCAGTTTGGACGGGAGGAGATACGAGCAGTACTTC.

On this clone itself: Distinct nucleotide sequences in the sample also encode this CDR3. The chain employs TRBV7-2 and TRBJ2-5; 14 bases are shared with TRBD2. CDR1 is SGHTA, CDR2 FQGNSA, per germline. V lost 5 bases to trimming and J lost 8 bases; unmatched junction nucleotides: 4. This CDR3 contains 14 residues. The CDR3 nucleotides are TGTGCCAGCAGCGAGGGACTAGCGGGAGAAACCCAGTACTTC. It translates to CASSEGLAGETQYF. Combining the CDR3 with reference TRBV7-2 and TRBJ2-5 gives the whole variable domain GAGVSQSPSNKVTEKGKDVELRCDPISGHTALYWYRQSLGQGLEFLIYFQGNSAPDKSGLPSDRFSAERTGGSVSTLTIQRTQQEDSAVYLCASSEGLAGETQYFGPGTRLLVL.

The chain links TRBV5-1 to TRBJ1-2; 7 bases map to TRBD1. The germline CDR1 and CDR2 sequences are SGHRS and YFSETQ. Trimming removed 0 bases from V and 8 bases from J; junction bases left unmatched: 7. The CDR3 is 14 residues long. The CDR3 DNA is TGCGCCAGCAGCTTGGAGGAGGGGGCCCGGGGCTACACCTTC. This sequence encodes CASSLEEGARGYTF. The full variable domain, its missing parts supplied by reference TRBV5-1 and TRBJ1-2, is KAGVTQTPRYLIKTRGQQVTLSCSPISGHRSVSWYQQTPGQGLQFLFEYFSETQRNKGNFPGRFSGRQFSNSRSEMNVSTLELGDSALYLCASSLEEGARGYTFGSGTRLTVV.

This rearrangement joins TRBV7-8 to TRBJ2-1, with TRBD1 matching 8 bases. Germline values: CDR1 SGHVS, CDR2 FQNEAQ. This CDR3 has 15 residues. The V and J ends lost 6 bases and 2 bases, in that order; junction bases with no gene match: 6. CDR3 in amino acids: CASRPQGAAYNEQFF. Written as DNA, the CDR3 is TGTGCCAGCAGGCCCCAGGGGGCGGCCTACAATGAGCAGTTCTTC.

This chain links TRBV7-8 with TRBJ1-1; D is unresolved. Germline V lookup: CDR1 SGHVS, CDR2 FQNEAQ. This CDR3 comprises 13 residues. Trimming took 0 bases from V and 4 from J, leaving 6 bases between them. The CDR3 bases are TGTGCCAGCAGCTTAGCGTATAGCACTGAAGCTTTCTTT. It codes for CASSLAYSTEAFF.

The chain employs TRBV6-4 and TRBJ1-6; D gene unclear. The ends were cut back, 4 bases at V and 8 bases at J, with 12 bases in the middle. The V gene's germline CDR1 is MRHNA and CDR2 SNTAGT. The CDR3 is 14 residues long. The CDR3 DNA follows: TGTGCCAGCAGTGTTGTCGTATTCGATTCACCCCTCCACTTT. This translates into CASSVVVFDSPLHF.

The V call is TRBV19, the J call TRBJ2-7, with 7 bases fitting TRBD2. CDR1 and CDR2 (germline): LNHDA, SQIVND (reference sequence). There are 14 residues in the CDR3. V lost 3 bases and J lost 1; bases outside the gene matches: 3. The CDR3: CASSIGGGSYEQYF. The DNA of the CDR3 is TGTGCCAGTAGTATTGGCGGGGGTTCCTACGAGCAGTACTTC.

This clone has more than one count but fewer than ten. V is TRBV5-4 and J is TRBJ1-1, with 8 bases aligning to TRBD1. Germline CDR1 SGHNT, CDR2 YYREEE (reference sequence). The CDR3 consists of 15 residues. The ends lost 2 bases at V and 5 bases at J; junction bases unmatched: 8. The DNA for the CDR3 is TGTGCCAGCAGCTTTACAGGGGGATCGGGGACTGAAGCTTTCTTT. Residues: CASSFTGGSGTEAFF.

This chain uses TRBV7-9 with TRBJ2-7; 8 bases align to TRBD1. Trimming took 3 bases from V and 2 from J; bases not matched to a gene: 9. Per the germline V gene, CDR1 is SEHNR and CDR2 is FQNEAQ (reference sequence). This CDR3 region has 16 residues. The CDR3 nucleotides are TGTGCCAGCAGCTTCCCCCGCCGGGACAGGACCTACGAGCAGTACTTC. Amino acid sequence: CASSFPRRDRTYEQYF.

Regarding this clone: The identical CDR3 is also encoded by other nucleotide sequences in the sample. The chain is built from TRBV6-5 and TRBJ1-1; D ambiguous. Trimming took off 11 bases at V and 1 base at J, with 8 bases between the two ends. The CDR3 extends over 11 amino acids. Looked up from germline, CDR1 is MNHEY and CDR2 is SVGAGI. CDR3 sequence reads: CASLRNTEAFF. CDR3 DNA: TGTGCCTCTCTGAGGAACACTGAAGCTTTCTTT.

V is TRBV7-9 and J is TRBJ2-3; tentative D call: TRBD1 (5 bases). Germline loops: CDR1 SEHNR, CDR2 FQNEAQ (reference sequence). The length of the CDR3 is 15 residues. Trimming left V 4 bases short and J 6 bases short, with 17 bases between. The CDR3 DNA reads as TGTGCCAGCAGCTCCCCTTTCGCAGGGTCTGATACGCAGTATTTT. It codes for CASSSPFAGSDTQYF.

This chain joins TRBV7-2 and TRBJ1-5; 10 positions match TRBD1. The junction had 10 bases not matched to a gene; V was cut back by 5 bases and J by 6 bases. Germline lookup yields CDR1 SGHTA and CDR2 FQGNSA. This CDR3 contains 16 residues. The CDR3 loop is CASSLTGGASGQPQHF. The CDR3 nucleotides are TGTGCCAGCAGCCTGACAGGGGGCGCTTCGGGTCAGCCCCAGCATTTT. Looking up the rest from reference TRBV7-2 and TRBJ1-5 gives the full variable domain: GAGVSQSPSNKVTEKGKDVELRCDPISGHTALYWYRQSLGQGLEFLIYFQGNSAPDKSGLPSDRFSAERTGGSVSTLTIQRTQQEDSAVYLCASSLTGGASGQPQHFGDGTRLSIL.

This clone was detected a few times. The V call is TRBV11-2, the J call TRBJ1-2; D call uncertain. V was cut by 5 bases and J by 8 bases, with 15 bases left in between. Per the germline V gene, CDR1 is SGHAT and CDR2 is FQNNGV. This CDR3 is built from 13 residues. The CDR3 here is CASSPRLAGGYTF. The DNA of the CDR3 is TGTGCCAGCAGCCCCCGACTCGCGGGAGGCTACACCTTC.

The chain is built from TRBV5-8 and TRBJ1-2; 10 nucleotides agree with TRBD1. Germline trimming cut 4 bases from V and 6 bases from J; bases unmatched to any gene: 12. Per the germline V gene, CDR1 is SGHTS and CDR2 is YDEGEE. CDR3 length: 16 amino acids. CDR3 loop: CASSGASRGQGNGYTF. CDR3 nucleotides: TGTGCCAGCAGCGGGGCCTCTAGGGGACAGGGGAATGGCTACACCTTC.

This chain uses TRBV5-1 with TRBJ2-7, with D possibly matching TRBD1 (6 bases). V was cut by 4 bases and J by 5 bases, with 16 bases left in between. Germline V lookup: CDR1 SGHRS, CDR2 YFSETQ. CDR3 size: 14 residues. CDR3: CASSRAGQSHEQYF. The CDR3 nucleotides read TGCGCCAGCAGCCGCGCAGGACAGAGCCACGAGCAGTACTTC.

This chain uses TRBV10-3 with TRBJ1-6, with D maybe TRBD1 (5 bases). The CDR3 sequence is 15 residues long. Trimming took 11 bases from V and 0 from J, leaving 14 bases between them. Germline assignment: CDR1 ENHRY and CDR2 SYGVKD. In DNA form, the CDR3 reads TGTGCCCTACAGCGGGGGAGCTCCTATAATTCACCCCTCCACTTT. This encodes CALQRGSSYNSPLHF.

This sequence joins TRBV19 and TRBJ2-2, with TRBD2 matching over 12 bases. CDR3 length equals 18 residues. The V and J ends lost 5 bases and 1 base, in that order; junction bases with no gene match: 8. Germline loops: CDR1 LNHDA, CDR2 SQIVND (reference sequence). The CDR3, as DNA: TGTGCCAGTAGTGGGAGACTAGCGGGGGCCGGGAACACCGGGGAGCTGTTTTTT. It encodes CASSGRLAGAGNTGELFF.

The genes are TRBV10-3 and TRBJ1-1, with 8 bases lining up with TRBD1. The CDR3 covers 13 residues. With V trimmed by 10 bases and J by 3 bases, 7 bases remained unmatched. The V gene's germline CDR1 is ENHRY and CDR2 SYGVKD. CDR3: CATHDRGDTEAFF. CDR3 sequence (DNA): TGTGCCACCCATGACAGGGGCGACACTGAAGCTTTCTTT.

The CDR3 here is CASITSGGTVPSTDTQYF. As DNA, the CDR3 is TGTGCCAGCATCACTAGCGGGGGGACCGTCCCGAGCACAGATACGCAGTATTTT. The gene calls are TRBV27 and TRBJ2-3, with TRBD2 matching 12 bases. CDR3 size: 18 residues. CDR1 is MNHEY and CDR2 is SMNVEV in the germline V gene (reference sequence). With 7 bases clipped from V and 0 bases from J, the junction kept 11 bases outside the gene matches.